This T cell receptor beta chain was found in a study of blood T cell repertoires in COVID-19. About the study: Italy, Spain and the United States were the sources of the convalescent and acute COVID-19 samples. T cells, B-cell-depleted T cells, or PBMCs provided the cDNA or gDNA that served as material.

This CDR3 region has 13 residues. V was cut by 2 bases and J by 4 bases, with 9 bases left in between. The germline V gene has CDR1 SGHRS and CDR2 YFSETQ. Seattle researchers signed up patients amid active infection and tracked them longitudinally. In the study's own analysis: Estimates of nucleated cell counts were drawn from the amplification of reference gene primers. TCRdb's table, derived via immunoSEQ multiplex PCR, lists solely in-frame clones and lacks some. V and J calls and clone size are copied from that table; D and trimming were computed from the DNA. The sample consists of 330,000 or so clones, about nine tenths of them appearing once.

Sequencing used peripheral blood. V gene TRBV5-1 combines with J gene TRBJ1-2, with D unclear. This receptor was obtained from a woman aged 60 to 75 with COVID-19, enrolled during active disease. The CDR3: CASSFEGSYGYTF. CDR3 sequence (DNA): TGCGCCAGCAGCTTTGAGGGAAGCTATGGCTACACCTTC.